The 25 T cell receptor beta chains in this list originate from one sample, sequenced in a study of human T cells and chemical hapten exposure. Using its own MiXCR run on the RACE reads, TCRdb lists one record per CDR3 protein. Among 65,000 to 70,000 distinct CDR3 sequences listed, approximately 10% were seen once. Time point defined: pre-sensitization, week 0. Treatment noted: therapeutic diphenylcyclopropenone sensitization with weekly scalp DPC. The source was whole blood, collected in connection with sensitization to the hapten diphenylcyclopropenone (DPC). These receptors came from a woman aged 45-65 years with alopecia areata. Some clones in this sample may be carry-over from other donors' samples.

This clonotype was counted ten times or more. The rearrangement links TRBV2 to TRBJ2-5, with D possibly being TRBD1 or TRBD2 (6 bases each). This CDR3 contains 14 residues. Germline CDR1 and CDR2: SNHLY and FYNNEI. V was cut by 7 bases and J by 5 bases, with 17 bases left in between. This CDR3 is CASTWFRGGETQYF. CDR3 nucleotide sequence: TGTGCCAGCACGTGGTTCAGGGGAGGTGAGACCCAGTACTTC.

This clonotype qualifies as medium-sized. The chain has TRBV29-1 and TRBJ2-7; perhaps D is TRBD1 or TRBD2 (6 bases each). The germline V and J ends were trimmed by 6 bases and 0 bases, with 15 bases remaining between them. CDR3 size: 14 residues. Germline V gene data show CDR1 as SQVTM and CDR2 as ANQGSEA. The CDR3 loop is CSVQGTGVSYEQYF. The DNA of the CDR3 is TGCAGCGTACAGGGAACGGGGGTCTCCTACGAGCAGTACTTC.

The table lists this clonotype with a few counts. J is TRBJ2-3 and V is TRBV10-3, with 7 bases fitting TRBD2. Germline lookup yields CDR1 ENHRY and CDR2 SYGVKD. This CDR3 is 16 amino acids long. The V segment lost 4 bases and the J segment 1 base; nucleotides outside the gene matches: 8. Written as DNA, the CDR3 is TGTGCCATCAGTGGTGACCTAGCGGAGGGCACAGATACGCAGTATTTT. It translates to CAISGDLAEGTDTQYF.

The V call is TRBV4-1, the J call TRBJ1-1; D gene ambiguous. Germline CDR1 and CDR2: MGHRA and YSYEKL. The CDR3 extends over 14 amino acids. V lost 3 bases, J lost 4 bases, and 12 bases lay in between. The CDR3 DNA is TGCGCCAGCAGCCAGAACTCTGGATTCACTGAAGCTTTCTTT. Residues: CASSQNSGFTEAFF.

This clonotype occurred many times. For the CDR3, the DNA is TGCAGTGCTAGAGATTTTAGGGGGCACACCGGGGAGCTGTTTTTT. Amino acids: CSARDFRGHTGELFF. The chain has TRBV20-1 and TRBJ2-2; 7 nucleotides line up with TRBD1. The V gene end was trimmed by 0 bases and the J gene end by 3 bases; junction bases not matched to a gene: 4. CDR1 is DFQATT and CDR2 is SNEGSKA in the germline V gene (reference sequence). The CDR3 totals 15 residues.

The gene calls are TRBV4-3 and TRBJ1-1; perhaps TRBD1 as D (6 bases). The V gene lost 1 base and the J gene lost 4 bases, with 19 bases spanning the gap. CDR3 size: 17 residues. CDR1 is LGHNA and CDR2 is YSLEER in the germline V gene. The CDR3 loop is CASSQASQGRGGTEAFF. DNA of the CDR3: TGCGCCAGCAGCCAAGCGTCTCAGGGGAGGGGAGGCACTGAAGCTTTCTTT.

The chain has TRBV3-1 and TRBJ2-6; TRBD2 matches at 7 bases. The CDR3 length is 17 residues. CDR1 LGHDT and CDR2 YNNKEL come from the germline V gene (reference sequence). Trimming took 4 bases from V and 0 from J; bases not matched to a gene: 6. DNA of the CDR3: TGTGCCAGCAGCCTGGGGGAGGGAAGCTCTGGGGCCAACGTCCTGACTTTC. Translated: CASSLGEGSSGANVLTF.

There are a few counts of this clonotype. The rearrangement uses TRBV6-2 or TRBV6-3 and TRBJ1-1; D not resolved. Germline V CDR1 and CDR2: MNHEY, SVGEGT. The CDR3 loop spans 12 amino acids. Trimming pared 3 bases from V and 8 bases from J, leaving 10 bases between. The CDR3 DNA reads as TGTGCCAGCAGTTATATCCGGCAGGAAGCTTTCTTT. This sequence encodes CASSYIRQEAFF.

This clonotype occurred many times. The CDR3 spells CASSSVELFF. The DNA of the CDR3 is TGTGCCAGCAGCTCCGTGGAGCTGTTTTTT. J is TRBJ2-2 and V is TRBV11-2; D is unresolved. CDR3 length: 10 residues. Trimming shortened V by 4 bases and J by 10 bases, and 4 bases separated the two germline ends. CDR1 is SGHAT and CDR2 is FQNNGV in the germline V gene. Supplemented by reference TRBV11-2 and TRBJ2-2, the full variable domain reads EAGVAQSPRYKIIEKRQSVAFWCNPISGHATLYWYQQILGQGPKLLIQFQNNGVVDDSQLPKDRFSAERLKGVDSTLKIQPAKLEDSAVYLCASSSVELFFGEGSRLTVL.

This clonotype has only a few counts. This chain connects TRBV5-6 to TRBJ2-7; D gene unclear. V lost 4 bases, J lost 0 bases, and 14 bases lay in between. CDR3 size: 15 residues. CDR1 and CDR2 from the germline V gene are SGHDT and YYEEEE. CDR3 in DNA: TGTGCCAGCAGCCCTCTGTTATTGAGCTCCTACGAGCAGTACTTC. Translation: CASSPLLLSSYEQYF.

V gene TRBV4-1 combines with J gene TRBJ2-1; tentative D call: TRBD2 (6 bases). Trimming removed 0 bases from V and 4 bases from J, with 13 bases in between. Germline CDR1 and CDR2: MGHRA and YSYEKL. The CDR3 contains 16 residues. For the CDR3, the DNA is TGCGCCAGCAGCCAAGAGGAACGGGGGTGGTACAATGAGCAGTTCTTC. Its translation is CASSQEERGWYNEQFF.

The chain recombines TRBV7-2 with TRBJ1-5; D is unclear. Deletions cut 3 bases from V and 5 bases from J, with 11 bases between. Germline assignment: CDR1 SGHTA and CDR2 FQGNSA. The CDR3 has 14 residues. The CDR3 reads CASSFLMTDQPQHF. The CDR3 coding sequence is TGTGCCAGCAGCTTTTTGATGACCGATCAGCCCCAGCATTTT. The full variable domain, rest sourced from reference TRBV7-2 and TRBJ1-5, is GAGVSQSPSNKVTEKGKDVELRCDPISGHTALYWYRQSLGQGLEFLIYFQGNSAPDKSGLPSDRFSAERTGGSVSTLTIQRTQQEDSAVYLCASSFLMTDQPQHFGDGTRLSIL.

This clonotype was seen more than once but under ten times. CDR3 sequence (DNA): TGCGCCAGCAATCCGGGCACCCAGAGCTCCTACGAGCAGTACTTC. It codes for CASNPGTQSSYEQYF. This chain links TRBV5-1 with TRBJ2-7; D uncertain. The CDR3 spans 15 residues. Germline V gives CDR1 SGHRS, CDR2 YFSETQ. Trimming took 6 bases from V and 0 from J, leaving 16 bases between them.

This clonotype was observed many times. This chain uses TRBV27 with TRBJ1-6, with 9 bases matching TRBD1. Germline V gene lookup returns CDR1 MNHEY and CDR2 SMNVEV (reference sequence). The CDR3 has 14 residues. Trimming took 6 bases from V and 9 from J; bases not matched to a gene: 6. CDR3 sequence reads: CASSQGTGFSPLHF. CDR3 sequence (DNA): TGTGCCAGCAGCCAAGGGACAGGGTTTTCACCCCTCCACTTT.

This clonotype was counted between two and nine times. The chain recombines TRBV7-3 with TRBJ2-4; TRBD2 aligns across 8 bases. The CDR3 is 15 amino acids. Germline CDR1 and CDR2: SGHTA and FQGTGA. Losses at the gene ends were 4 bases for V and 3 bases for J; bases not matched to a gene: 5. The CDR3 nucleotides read TGTGCCAGCAGCTCCCGGGGGGGCGACAAAAACATTCAGTACTTC. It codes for CASSSRGGDKNIQYF.

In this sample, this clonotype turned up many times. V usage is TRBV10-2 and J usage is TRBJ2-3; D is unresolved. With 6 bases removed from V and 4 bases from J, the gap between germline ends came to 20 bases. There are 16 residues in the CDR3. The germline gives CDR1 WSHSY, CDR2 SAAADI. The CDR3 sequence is CASRDPGPLRSDTQYF. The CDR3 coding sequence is TGCGCCAGCAGGGACCCTGGACCCCTAAGGTCAGATACGCAGTATTTT.

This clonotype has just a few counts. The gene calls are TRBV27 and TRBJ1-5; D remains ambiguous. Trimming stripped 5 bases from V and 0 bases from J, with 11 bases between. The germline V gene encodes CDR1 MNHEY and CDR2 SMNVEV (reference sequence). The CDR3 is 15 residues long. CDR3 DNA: TGTGCCAGCAGTCTGACGGCACATAGCAATCAGCCCCAGCATTTT. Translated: CASSLTAHSNQPQHF.

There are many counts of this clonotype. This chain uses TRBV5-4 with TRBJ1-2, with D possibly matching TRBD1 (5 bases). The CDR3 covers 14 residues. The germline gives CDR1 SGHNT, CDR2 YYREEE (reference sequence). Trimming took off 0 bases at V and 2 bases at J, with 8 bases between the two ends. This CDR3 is CASSLGGANYGYTF. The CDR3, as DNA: TGTGCCAGCAGCTTGGGGGGCGCAAACTATGGCTACACCTTC.

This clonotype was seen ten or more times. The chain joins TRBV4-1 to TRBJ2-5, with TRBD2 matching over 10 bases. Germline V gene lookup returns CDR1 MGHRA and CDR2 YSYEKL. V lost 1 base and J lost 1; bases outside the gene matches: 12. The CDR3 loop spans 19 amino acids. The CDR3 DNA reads TGCGCCAGCAGCCAAGTCCAGCGGGGGGGATACGGTGCCCAAGAGACCCAGTACTTC. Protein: CASSQVQRGGYGAQETQYF.

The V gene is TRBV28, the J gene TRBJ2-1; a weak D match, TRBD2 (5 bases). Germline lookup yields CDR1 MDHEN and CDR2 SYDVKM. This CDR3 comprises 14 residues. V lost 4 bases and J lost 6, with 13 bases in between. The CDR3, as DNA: TGTGCCAGCAGTTCGTTAGCGAGAGTCAATGAGCAGTTCTTC. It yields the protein CASSSLARVNEQFF.

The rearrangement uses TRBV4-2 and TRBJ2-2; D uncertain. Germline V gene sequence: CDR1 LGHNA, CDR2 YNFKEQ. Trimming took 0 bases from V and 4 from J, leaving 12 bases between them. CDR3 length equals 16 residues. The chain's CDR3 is CASSQEGGTATGELFF. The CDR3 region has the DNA TGTGCCAGCAGCCAAGAGGGCGGTACAGCCACCGGGGAGCTGTTTTTT.

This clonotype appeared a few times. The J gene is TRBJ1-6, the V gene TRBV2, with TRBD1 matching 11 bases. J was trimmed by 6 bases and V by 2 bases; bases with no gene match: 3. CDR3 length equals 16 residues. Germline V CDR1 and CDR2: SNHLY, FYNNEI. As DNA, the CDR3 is TGTGCCAGCAGTGAATCGGGACAGGGGGTTAATTCACCCCTCCACTTT. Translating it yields CASSESGQGVNSPLHF. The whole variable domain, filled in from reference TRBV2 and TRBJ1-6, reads EPEVTQTPSHQVTQMGQEVILRCVPISNHLYFYWYRQILGQKVEFLVSFYNNEISEKSEIFDDQFSVERPDGSNFTLKIRSTKLEDSAMYFCASSESGQGVNSPLHFGNGTRLTVT.

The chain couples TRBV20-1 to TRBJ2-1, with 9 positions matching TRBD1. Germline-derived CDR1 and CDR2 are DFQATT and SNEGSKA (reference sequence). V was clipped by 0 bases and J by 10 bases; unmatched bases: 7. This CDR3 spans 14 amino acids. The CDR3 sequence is CSARDWTGAKEQFF. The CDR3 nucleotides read TGCAGTGCTAGAGACTGGACAGGGGCGAAAGAGCAGTTCTTC.

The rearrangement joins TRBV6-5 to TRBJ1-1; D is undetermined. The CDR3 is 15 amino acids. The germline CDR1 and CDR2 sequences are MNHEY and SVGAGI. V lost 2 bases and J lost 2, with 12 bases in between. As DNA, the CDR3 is TGTGCCAGCAGTTACGACGCGGCAGCCAACACTGAAGCTTTCTTT. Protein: CASSYDAAANTEAFF.

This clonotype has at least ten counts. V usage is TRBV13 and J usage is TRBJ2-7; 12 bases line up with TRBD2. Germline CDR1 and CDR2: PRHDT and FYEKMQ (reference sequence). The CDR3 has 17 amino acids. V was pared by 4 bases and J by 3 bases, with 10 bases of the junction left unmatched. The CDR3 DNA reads TGTGCCAGCAGCTGGACTAGCGGGGTTCGGAGCGGCTACGAGCAGTACTTC. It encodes CASSWTSGVRSGYEQYF.